This is a list of T cell receptor beta chains from one sample in a study of T-cell memory formation after mild COVID-19. Via MiXCR, TCRdb re-called the 5' RACE reads, giving one row per CDR3 protein. The sample shows about 110,000 distinct CDR3 sequences, 13% to 15% of them seen only once. The sequencing sample was made of PBMCs or a T cell subset sorted from them (not recorded which). The receptors derive from a man aged 18 to 30 who had mild COVID-19 (a few samples of this study predate the infection). Cell type and time point are not known. Each CDR3 is given with its conserved first and last residue. A D gene is named only where the DNA matches it firmly. A clone size is listed for some rows: how often the clone was seen (once, few, many), or a class if it is expanded.

TRBV10-3	TRBJ1-5	.	.	CAISESGASNQPQHF	TGTGCCATCAGTGAGTCTGGGGCAAGCAATCAGCCCCAGCATTTT
TRBV13	TRBJ2-3	few	TRBD2	CASSLVTLSGGDTDTQYF	TGTGCCAGCAGCTTAGTCACTTTGAGCGGGGGGGACACAGATACGCAGTATTTT
TRBV5-5	TRBJ1-1	few	.	CASSLDGAGTEAFF	TGTGCCAGCAGCTTGGATGGGGCGGGGACTGAAGCTTTCTTT
TRBV29-1	TRBJ2-7	few	.	CSVETSSYEQYF	TGCAGCGTTGAGACCAGCTCCTACGAGCAGTACTTC
TRBV6-2/TRBV6-3	TRBJ2-5	many	.	CASTLTEQETQYF	TGTGCCAGCACCCTGACGGAACAAGAGACCCAGTACTTC
TRBV19	TRBJ1-5	.	.	CASSKTVAYTYSNQPQHF	TGTGCCAGTAGCAAGACAGTCGCGTACACTTATAGCAATCAGCCCCAGCATTTT
TRBV4-1	TRBJ2-1	.	TRBD1	CASSPGQGDSLGEQFF	TGCGCCAGCAGTCCGGGACAGGGAGACAGTCTGGGTGAGCAGTTCTTC
TRBV4-1	TRBJ1-2	few	TRBD1	CASSQLPGQGIANYGYTF	TGCGCCAGCAGCCAACTGCCGGGACAGGGAATAGCTAACTATGGCTACACCTTC
TRBV13	TRBJ2-3	.	.	CASSLTKTSTDTQYF	TGTGCCAGCAGCTTAACAAAAACCTCCACAGATACGCAGTATTTT
TRBV6-6	TRBJ1-5	few	TRBD1	CASSEPDRGRKQPQHF	TGTGCCAGCAGTGAGCCGGACAGGGGGCGAAAACAGCCCCAGCATTTT
TRBV3-1	TRBJ1-1	few	.	CASSQEVKNTEAFF	TGTGCCAGCAGCCAAGAGGTCAAGAACACTGAAGCTTTCTTT
TRBV5-5	TRBJ1-1	.	TRBD1	CASSWQQGAGVVLTEAFF	TGTGCCAGCAGCTGGCAACAGGGGGCTGGGGTAGTACTAACTGAAGCTTTCTTT
TRBV9	TRBJ2-5	few	TRBD2	CASSPGTSGGAWETQYF	TGTGCCAGCAGCCCCGGGACTAGCGGGGGGGCCTGGGAGACCCAGTACTTC
TRBV12-3/TRBV12-4	TRBJ2-1	few	TRBD1	CASSWGTGGNEQFF	TGTGCCAGCAGTTGGGGGACAGGGGGCAATGAGCAGTTCTTC
TRBV6-2/TRBV6-3	TRBJ2-7	.	.	CASSYSGSFYEQYF	TGTGCCAGCAGTTACTCTGGGAGTTTTTACGAGCAGTACTTC
TRBV9	TRBJ2-7	few	.	CASSVGLGADEQYF	TGTGCCAGCAGCGTAGGTCTGGGGGCGGATGAGCAGTACTTC
TRBV4-1	TRBJ1-1	.	.	CASSRPENTEAFF	TGCGCCAGCAGCCGGCCCGAGAACACTGAAGCTTTCTTT
TRBV18	TRBJ1-2	.	TRBD1	CASFPRGTGDPWNGYTF	TGTGCCAGCTTCCCAAGGGGGACAGGGGACCCGTGGAATGGCTACACCTTC
TRBV10-3	TRBJ2-3	many	TRBD1	CAISEQGGITDTQYF	TGTGCCATCAGTGAACAGGGGGGCATAACAGATACGCAGTATTTT
TRBV11-2	TRBJ2-1	.	TRBD2	CASRRGTSEFF	TGTGCCAGCAGGCGCGGGACTAGCGAGTTCTTC
TRBV6-2/TRBV6-3	TRBJ1-6	many	.	CASGPGSPLHF	TGTGCCAGCGGTCCCGGGTCACCCCTCCACTTT
TRBV27	TRBJ1-1	.	TRBD1	CASSLTGDEGTEAFF	TGTGCCAGCAGTTTAACAGGGGACGAGGGGACTGAAGCTTTCTTT
TRBV9	TRBJ2-1	few	.	CASSVEGNSYNEQFF	TGTGCCAGCAGCGTAGAGGGGAACTCCTACAATGAGCAGTTCTTC
TRBV7-8	TRBJ2-3	.	.	CASSPRASTDTQYF	TGTGCCAGCAGCCCGAGGGCCAGCACAGATACGCAGTATTTT
TRBV4-3	TRBJ1-2	few	TRBD1	CASTPSTGLKNYGYTF	TGCGCCAGCACCCCCTCGACAGGGTTGAAGAACTATGGCTACACCTTC
TRBV4-2	TRBJ1-5	few	.	CASSQPRTENQPQHF	TGTGCCAGCAGCCAGCCCAGGACGGAGAATCAGCCCCAGCATTTT
TRBV5-1	TRBJ2-7	.	.	CASSLLRETYEQYF	TGCGCCAGCAGCTTGCTTAGGGAAACCTACGAGCAGTACTTC
TRBV7-2	TRBJ2-1	medium-sized	.	CASSPPEGYNEQFF	TGTGCCAGCAGCCCGCCGGAGGGGTACAATGAGCAGTTCTTC
TRBV5-5	TRBJ2-1	few	TRBD2	CASSLRMGLVNEQFF	TGTGCCAGCAGCTTAAGGATGGGACTAGTCAATGAGCAGTTCTTC
TRBV4-1	TRBJ2-2	.	TRBD1	CASSQAGQGLANTGELFF	TGCGCCAGCAGCCAAGCGGGACAGGGTCTCGCGAACACCGGGGAGCTGTTTTTT
TRBV11-1	TRBJ2-7	few	.	CASSLWGLDEQYF	TGTGCCAGCAGCTTATGGGGTTTGGACGAGCAGTACTTC
TRBV5-1	TRBJ2-7	.	.	CASSLLGIHEQYF	TGCGCCAGCAGCTTGTTGGGAATCCACGAGCAGTACTTC
TRBV5-6	TRBJ2-1	many	.	CASSPWGGQQFF	TGTGCCAGCAGCCCATGGGGGGGCCAGCAGTTCTTC
TRBV27	TRBJ1-2	.	.	CASSSGARLEDYGYTF	TGTGCCAGCAGTTCGGGGGCGAGGTTGGAAGACTATGGCTACACCTTC
TRBV4-2	TRBJ1-2	few	.	CASSQDDLYGYTF	TGTGCCAGCAGCCAAGACGATTTGTATGGCTACACCTTC
TRBV4-3	TRBJ2-5	.	.	CASSQDLGGGETQYF	TGCGCCAGCAGCCAAGATTTGGGGGGAGGAGAGACCCAGTACTTC
TRBV7-2	TRBJ1-2	few	.	CASTLDWGADLDGYTF	TGTGCCAGCACCCTGGATTGGGGGGCGGACCTCGATGGCTACACCTTC
TRBV7-8	TRBJ2-3	many	TRBD2	CASNIGLAIADTQYF	TGTGCCAGCAACATAGGACTAGCTATAGCAGATACGCAGTATTTT
TRBV19	TRBJ2-1	.	.	CASGIYVDNEQFF	TGTGCCAGTGGCATCTACGTCGACAATGAGCAGTTCTTC
TRBV15	TRBJ1-1	few	TRBD1	CATSRGTGKGTEAFF	TGTGCCACCAGCAGAGGGACAGGGAAGGGCACTGAAGCTTTCTTT
TRBV20-1	TRBJ1-4	.	.	CSANEATNEKLFF	TGCAGTGCTAACGAAGCAACTAATGAAAAACTGTTTTTT
TRBV12-5	TRBJ2-1	.	TRBD1	CASGWGTGVNEQFF	TGTGCTAGTGGTTGGGGGACAGGGGTCAATGAGCAGTTCTTC
TRBV4-3	TRBJ2-5	many	TRBD2	CASSQEFAGGPETQYF	TGCGCCAGCAGCCAAGAGTTCGCGGGGGGGCCAGAGACCCAGTACTTC
TRBV6-2/TRBV6-3	TRBJ2-1	many	TRBD2	CASSWTSGGYNEQFF	TGTGCCAGCAGTTGGACTAGCGGGGGCTACAATGAGCAGTTCTTC
TRBV2	TRBJ1-6	many	.	CASSDGGTGRSPLHF	TGTGCCAGCAGCGATGGGGGGACGGGCCGTTCACCCCTCCACTTT
TRBV7-8	TRBJ2-5	.	.	CASSLLGTRETQYF	TGTGCCAGCAGCTTACTAGGAACGCGAGAGACCCAGTACTTC
TRBV27	TRBJ2-1	.	TRBD2	CASTHSGTSSYNEQFF	TGTGCCAGCACCCATTCCGGGACTAGCTCCTACAATGAGCAGTTCTTC
TRBV5-1	TRBJ2-2	.	.	CASRLRDTGELFF	TGCGCCAGCAGGCTGAGGGACACCGGGGAGCTGTTTTTT
TRBV4-1	TRBJ1-1	many	.	CASSRRPGYNPENTEAFF	TGCGCCAGCAGCCGCCGTCCCGGTTACAACCCCGAGAACACTGAAGCTTTCTTT
TRBV7-2	TRBJ2-5	few	.	CASSIGPDSWETQYF	TGTGCCAGCAGCATAGGTCCAGATTCGTGGGAGACCCAGTACTTC
TRBV4-1	TRBJ2-7	many	.	CASSQASGTEYEQYF	TGCGCCAGCAGCCAAGCATCAGGGACCGAATACGAGCAGTACTTC